The following is a T cell receptor beta chain sequence with its context. The record originates from a study of blood T cell repertoires in COVID-19. Study-level information: Sample material is recorded as cDNA or gDNA derived from T cells, B-cell-depleted T cells, or PBMCs.

CDR1 and CDR2 from the germline V gene are SGHRS and YFSETQ. CDR3 length equals 15 residues. Trimming took 2 bases from V and 2 from J; bases not matched to a gene: 4. Original processing methods: Amplifying reference gene primers gave estimates of nucleated cell counts. Sequencing used immunoSEQ multiplex PCR; TCRdb keeps in-frame clones, though not all of them. D and trimming come from the DNA, and the V and J calls and clone size come from that table. The table has over 250,000 clones, about 85% seen once; the top ten hold about an eighth. V and J are TRBV5-1 and TRBJ2-3; 8 bases map to TRBD2. The specimen was peripheral blood. The sequence came from a human donor in a cohort sampled during active COVID-19. The CDR3: CASSFSGDPTDTQYF. In DNA form, the CDR3 reads TGCGCCAGCAGCTTTAGCGGGGACCCCACAGATACGCAGTATTTT.